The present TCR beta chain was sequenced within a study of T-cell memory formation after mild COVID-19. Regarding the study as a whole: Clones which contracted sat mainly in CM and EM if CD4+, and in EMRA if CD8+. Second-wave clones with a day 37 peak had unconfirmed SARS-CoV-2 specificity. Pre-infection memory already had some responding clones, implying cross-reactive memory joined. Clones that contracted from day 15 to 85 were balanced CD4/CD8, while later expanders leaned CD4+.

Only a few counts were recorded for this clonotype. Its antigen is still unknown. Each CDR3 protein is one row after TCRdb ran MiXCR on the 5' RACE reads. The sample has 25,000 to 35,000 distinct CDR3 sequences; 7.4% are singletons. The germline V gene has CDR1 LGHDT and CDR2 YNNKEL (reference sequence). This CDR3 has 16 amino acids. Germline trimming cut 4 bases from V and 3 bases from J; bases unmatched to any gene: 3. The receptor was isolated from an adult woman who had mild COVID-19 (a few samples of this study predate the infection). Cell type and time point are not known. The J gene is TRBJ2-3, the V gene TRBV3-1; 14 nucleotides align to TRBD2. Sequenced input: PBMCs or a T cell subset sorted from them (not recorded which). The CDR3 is CASSRLAGGKTDTQYF. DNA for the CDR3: TGTGCCAGCAGCCGACTAGCGGGGGGGAAGACAGATACGCAGTATTTT.